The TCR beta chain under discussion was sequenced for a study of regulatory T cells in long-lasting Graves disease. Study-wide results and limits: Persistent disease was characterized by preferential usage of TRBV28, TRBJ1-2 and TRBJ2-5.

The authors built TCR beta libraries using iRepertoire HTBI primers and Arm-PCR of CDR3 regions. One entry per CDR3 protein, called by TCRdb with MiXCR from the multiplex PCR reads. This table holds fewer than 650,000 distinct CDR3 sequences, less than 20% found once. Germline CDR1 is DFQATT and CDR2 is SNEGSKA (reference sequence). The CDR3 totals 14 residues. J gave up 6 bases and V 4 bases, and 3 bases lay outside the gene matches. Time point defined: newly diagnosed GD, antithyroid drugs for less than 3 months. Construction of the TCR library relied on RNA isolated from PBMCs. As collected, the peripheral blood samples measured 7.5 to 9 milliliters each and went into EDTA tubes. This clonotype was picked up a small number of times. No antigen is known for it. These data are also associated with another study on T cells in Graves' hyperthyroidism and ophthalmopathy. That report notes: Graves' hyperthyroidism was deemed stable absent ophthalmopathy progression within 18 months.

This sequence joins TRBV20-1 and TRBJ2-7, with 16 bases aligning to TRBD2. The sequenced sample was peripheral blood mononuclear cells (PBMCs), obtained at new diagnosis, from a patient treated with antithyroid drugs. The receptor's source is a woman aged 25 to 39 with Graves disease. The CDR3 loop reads CSATGLAGGPEQYF. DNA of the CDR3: TGCAGTGCTACGGGACTAGCGGGAGGGCCCGAGCAGTACTTC.